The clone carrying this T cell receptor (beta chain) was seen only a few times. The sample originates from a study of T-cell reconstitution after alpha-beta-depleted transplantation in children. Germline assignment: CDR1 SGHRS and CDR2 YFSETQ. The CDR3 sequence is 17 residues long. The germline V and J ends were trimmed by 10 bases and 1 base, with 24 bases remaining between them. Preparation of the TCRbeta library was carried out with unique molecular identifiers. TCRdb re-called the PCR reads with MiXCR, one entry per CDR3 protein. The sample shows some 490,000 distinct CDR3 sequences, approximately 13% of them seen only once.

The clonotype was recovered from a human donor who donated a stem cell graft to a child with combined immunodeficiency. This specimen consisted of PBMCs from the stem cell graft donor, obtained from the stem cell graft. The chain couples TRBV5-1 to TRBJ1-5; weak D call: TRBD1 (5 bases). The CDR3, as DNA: TGCGCCTGGGGGGGAGGGAGAGTAGGGTCGAGCAATCAGCCCCAGCATTTT. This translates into CAWGGGRVGSSNQPQHF.